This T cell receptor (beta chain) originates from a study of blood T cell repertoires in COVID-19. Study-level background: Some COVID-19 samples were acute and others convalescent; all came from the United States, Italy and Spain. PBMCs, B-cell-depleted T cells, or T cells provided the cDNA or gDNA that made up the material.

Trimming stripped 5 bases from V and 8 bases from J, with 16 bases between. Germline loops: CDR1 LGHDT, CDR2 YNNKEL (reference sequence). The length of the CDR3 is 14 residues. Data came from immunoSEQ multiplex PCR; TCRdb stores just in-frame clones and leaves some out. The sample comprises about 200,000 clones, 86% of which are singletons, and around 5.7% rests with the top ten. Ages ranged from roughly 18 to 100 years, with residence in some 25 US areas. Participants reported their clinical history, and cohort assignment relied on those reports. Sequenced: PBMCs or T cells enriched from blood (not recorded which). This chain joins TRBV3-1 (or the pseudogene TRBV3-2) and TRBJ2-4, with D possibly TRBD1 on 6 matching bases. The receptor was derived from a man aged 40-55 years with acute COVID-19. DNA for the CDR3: TGTGCCAGCAGCTACGTAGGGGGAGAGGACATTCAGTACTTC. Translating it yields CASSYVGGEDIQYF.